Listed below are T cell receptor beta chains from one sample, sequenced in a study of blood T cell repertoires in COVID-19. The protocol was immunoSEQ multiplex PCR, while the TCRdb copy is restricted to in-frame clones and leaves out a portion. The sample includes 350,000 to 400,000 clones, around 89% of them seen just once. The sample was peripheral blood. Receptor source: a woman younger than 45 with COVID-19, enrolled during active disease. The CDR3 runs from the conserved cysteine through the conserved F or W. A D gene is named only where the DNA matches it firmly. Where a row states a size, it is once, few, many or the class of an expanded clone; other rows omit it.

j_call,d_call,clone_size,v_call,cdr3_aa,cdr3_nt
TRBJ2-1,TRBD2,-,TRBV20-1,CSASSGAYNEQFF,TGCAGTGCTAGTAGCGGGGCCTACAATGAGCAGTTCTTC
TRBJ1-2,-,-,TRBV3-1/TRBV3-2,CASSRMGAAKYGYTF,TGTGCCAGCAGCCGCATGGGAGCAGCAAAATATGGCTACACCTTC
TRBJ2-5,-,-,TRBV27,CASTPLAGYETKGEETQYF,TGTGCCAGCACCCCGTTAGCCGGGTACGAGACTAAGGGCGAAGAGACCCAGTACTTC
TRBJ1-5,-,once,TRBV5-6,CASSLLQGGGNQPQHF,TGTGCCAGCAGCTTGCTGCAGGGAGGGGGCAATCAGCCCCAGCATTTT
TRBJ2-1,-,-,TRBV4-2,CASSQDRAGRSNEQFF,TGTGCCAGCAGCCAAGATCGGGCGGGGCGGTCCAATGAGCAGTTCTTC
TRBJ2-3,TRBD2,-,TRBV4-1,CASSQELAGAQDTQYF,TGCGCCAGCAGCCAAGAACTAGCGGGGGCACAAGATACGCAGTATTTT
TRBJ2-5,-,-,TRBV2,CASSGGVGFGSQETQYF,TGTGCCAGCAGTGGGGGCGTCGGTTTCGGAAGCCAAGAGACCCAGTACTTC
TRBJ2-3,-,-,TRBV9,CASSPVPIAAGSTDTQYF,TGTGCCAGCAGCCCCGTCCCGATAGCGGCCGGGAGCACAGATACGCAGTATTTT
TRBJ1-3,TRBD1,-,TRBV5-6,CASSLFFRTGMAGNTIYF,TGTGCCAGCAGCTTGTTCTTCCGGACAGGGATGGCTGGAAACACCATATATTTT
TRBJ2-7,-,-,TRBV7-2,CASSPDSVRSYEQYF,TGTGCCAGCAGCCCAGACAGTGTCCGCTCCTACGAGCAGTACTTC
TRBJ2-7,TRBD1,-,TRBV13,CASSFEDRGYEQYF,TGTGCCAGCAGCTTTGAAGACAGGGGGTACGAGCAGTACTTC
TRBJ2-4,-,-,TRBV3-1/TRBV3-2,CASSQESVAKNIQYF,TGTGCCAGCAGCCAAGAATCCGTAGCCAAAAACATTCAGTACTTC
TRBJ1-5,-,-,TRBV19,CASSIKSNQPQHF,TGTGCCAGTAGTATTAAAAGCAATCAGCCCCAGCATTTT
TRBJ1-4,-,-,TRBV7-2,CASSLGLISEKLFF,TGTGCCAGCAGCTTAGGTCTAATTAGTGAAAAACTGTTTTTT
TRBJ2-2,TRBD2,-,TRBV28,CASSIAGLLNTGELFF,TGTGCCAGCTCTATAGCGGGACTCCTGAACACCGGGGAGCTGTTTTTT
TRBJ2-2,TRBD1,-,TRBV11-3,CASRPAAGGAGELFF,TGTGCCAGCAGACCCGCCGCAGGGGGCGCCGGGGAGCTGTTTTTT
TRBJ2-1,TRBD2,-,TRBV18,CASSRRSVRTSGGSSYNEQFF,TGTGCCAGCTCACGTCGATCAGTGCGGACTAGCGGAGGAAGCTCCTACAATGAGCAGTTCTTC
TRBJ2-5,TRBD2,-,TRBV3-1/TRBV3-2,CASSPTSGGFSETQYF,TGTGCCAGCAGCCCGACTAGCGGGGGGTTTTCAGAGACCCAGTACTTC
TRBJ1-4,-,-,TRBV18,CASSRFGTAGEATNEKLFF,TGTGCCAGCTCACGCTTTGGTACGGCAGGGGAAGCAACTAATGAAAAACTGTTTTTT
TRBJ2-7,-,-,TRBV28,CASSFIGGQGSYEQYF,TGTGCCAGCAGTTTTATAGGCGGCCAGGGCTCCTACGAGCAGTACTTC
TRBJ1-1,-,-,TRBV7-9,CASSLGTLQNTEAFF,TGTGCCAGCAGCTTAGGAACACTACAGAACACTGAAGCTTTCTTT
TRBJ1-2,TRBD1,once,TRBV29-1,CSGDRGDYGYTF,TGCAGCGGGGACAGGGGGGACTATGGCTACACCTTC
TRBJ2-2,-,-,TRBV11-3,CASSPFGVTGELFF,TGTGCCAGCAGCCCTTTCGGAGTAACCGGGGAGCTGTTTTTT
TRBJ2-2,-,-,TRBV7-2,CASSLVPGSGELFF,TGTGCCAGCAGCTTAGTTCCAGGTTCCGGGGAGCTGTTTTTT
TRBJ2-1,TRBD2,-,TRBV13,CASSPGASGRRYNEQFF,TGTGCCAGCAGCCCCGGCGCTAGCGGGAGGAGGTACAATGAGCAGTTCTTC
TRBJ2-4,TRBD1,-,TRBV4-2,CASSQGATGGHIQYF,TGTGCCAGCAGCCAAGGAGCGACAGGGGGGCACATTCAGTACTTC
TRBJ2-3,-,-,TRBV2,CASLASGTSTDTQYF,TGTGCCAGCTTAGCTTCCGGCACGAGCACAGATACGCAGTATTTT
TRBJ1-1,-,-,TRBV6-2/TRBV6-3,CASSFRGNTEAFF,TGTGCCAGCAGTTTCAGGGGGAACACTGAAGCTTTCTTT
TRBJ2-1,TRBD2,-,TRBV18,CASSPGLAGGTEQFF,TGTGCCAGCTCACCCGGACTAGCGGGAGGTACTGAGCAGTTCTTC
TRBJ2-7,TRBD1,-,TRBV10-3,CAISPRDRAYEQYF,TGTGCCATCAGTCCCCGGGACAGGGCTTACGAGCAGTACTTC
TRBJ1-1,-,few,TRBV5-1,CASSPGGAGSGTEAFF,TGCGCCAGCAGCCCCGGCGGGGCAGGGTCGGGCACTGAAGCTTTCTTT
TRBJ2-2,-,-,TRBV7-2,CASSLGGQNTGELFF,TGTGCCAGCAGCTTAGGGGGACAGAACACCGGGGAGCTGTTTTTT
TRBJ1-2,TRBD1,-,TRBV27,CASSPGQGMGGYTF,TGTGCCAGCAGCCCAGGACAGGGGATGGGTGGCTACACCTTC
TRBJ2-3,TRBD2,-,TRBV6-5,CASSRGTSGGSAQYF,TGTGCCAGCAGCCGCGGGACTAGCGGGGGTAGTGCGCAGTATTTT
TRBJ1-4,TRBD1,-,TRBV5-1,CASSSGQDRGEKLFF,TGCGCCAGCAGCTCGGGACAGGATCGTGGTGAAAAACTGTTTTTT
TRBJ2-7,-,-,TRBV4-1,CASSQAPDSTYEQYF,TGCGCCAGCAGCCAAGCTCCGGACAGTACCTACGAGCAGTACTTC
TRBJ2-1,-,-,TRBV6-2/TRBV6-3,CASSYHPPDYSYNEQFF,TGTGCCAGCAGTTACCACCCTCCGGACTACTCCTACAATGAGCAGTTCTTC
TRBJ1-5,-,few,TRBV4-1,CASSQEEVDQPQHF,TGCGCCAGCAGCCAAGAGGAGGTGGATCAGCCCCAGCATTTT
TRBJ1-6,-,few,TRBV7-9,CASSLGEGWGNSPLHF,TGTGCCAGCAGCTTAGGCGAGGGCTGGGGTAATTCACCCCTCCACTTT
TRBJ2-3,-,-,TRBV30,CAWNPDRYTDTQYF,TGTGCCTGGAATCCTGACAGATACACAGATACGCAGTATTTT
TRBJ2-2,-,-,TRBV9,CASSVVQGTGELFF,TGTGCCAGCAGCGTGGTACAGGGAACCGGGGAGCTGTTTTTT
TRBJ1-1,-,once,TRBV29-1,CSVQGWGNTEAFF,TGCAGCGTTCAGGGGTGGGGGAACACTGAAGCTTTCTTT
TRBJ2-1,-,-,TRBV6-2/TRBV6-3,CASSREQGWEQFF,TGTGCCAGCAGTCGAGAACAGGGTTGGGAGCAGTTCTTC
TRBJ2-5,-,-,TRBV10-3,CAIKDSDEETQYF,TGTGCCATCAAAGACAGCGACGAAGAGACCCAGTACTTC
TRBJ2-1,TRBD2,-,TRBV13,CASSLGVAGGPYNEQFF,TGTGCCAGCAGCTTAGGGGTAGCGGGAGGGCCCTACAATGAGCAGTTCTTC